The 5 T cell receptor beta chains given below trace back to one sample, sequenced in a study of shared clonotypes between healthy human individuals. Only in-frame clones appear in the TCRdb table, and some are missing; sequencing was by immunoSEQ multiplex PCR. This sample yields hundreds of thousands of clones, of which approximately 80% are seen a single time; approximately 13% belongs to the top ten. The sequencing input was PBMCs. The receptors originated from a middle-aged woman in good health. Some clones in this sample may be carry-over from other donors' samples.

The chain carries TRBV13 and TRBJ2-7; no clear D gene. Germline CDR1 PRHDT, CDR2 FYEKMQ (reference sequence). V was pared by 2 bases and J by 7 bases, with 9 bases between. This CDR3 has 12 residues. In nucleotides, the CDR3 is TGTGCCAGCAGCTTATCATCAGATGAGCAGTACTTC. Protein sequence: CASSLSSDEQYF.

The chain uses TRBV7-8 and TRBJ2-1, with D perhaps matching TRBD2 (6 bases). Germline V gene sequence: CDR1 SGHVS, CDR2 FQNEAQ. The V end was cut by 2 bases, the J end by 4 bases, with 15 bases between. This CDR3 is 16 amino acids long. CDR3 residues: CASSLIGGTSYNEQFF. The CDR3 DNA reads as TGTGCCAGCAGCTTAATAGGCGGGACCTCATACAATGAGCAGTTCTTC.

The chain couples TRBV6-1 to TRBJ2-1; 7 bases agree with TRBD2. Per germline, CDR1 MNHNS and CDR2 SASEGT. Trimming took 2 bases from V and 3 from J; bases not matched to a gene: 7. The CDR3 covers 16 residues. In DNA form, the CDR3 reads TGTGCCAGCAGTGAATGGAGCGGGATGGGCTACAATGAGCAGTTCTTC. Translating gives CASSEWSGMGYNEQFF.

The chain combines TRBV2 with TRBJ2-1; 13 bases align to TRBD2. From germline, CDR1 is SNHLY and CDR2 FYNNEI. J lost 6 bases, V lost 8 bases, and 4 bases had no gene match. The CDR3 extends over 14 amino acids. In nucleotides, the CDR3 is TGTGCCAGCCGGACTAGCGGGAGTGGCAATGAGCAGTTCTTC. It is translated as CASRTSGSGNEQFF.

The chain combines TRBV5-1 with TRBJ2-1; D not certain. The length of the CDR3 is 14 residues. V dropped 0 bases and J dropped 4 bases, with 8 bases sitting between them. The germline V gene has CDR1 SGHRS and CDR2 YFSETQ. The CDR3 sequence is CASSLAVRYNEQFF. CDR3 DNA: TGCGCCAGCAGCTTGGCTGTGAGGTACAATGAGCAGTTCTTC.